The 30 T cell receptor beta chains presented below share a single source sample, sequenced in a study of CD8 T cells in Susac syndrome. The authors reverse transcribed roughly 0.5 to 1 ug RNA with random hexamers. TCRdb redid the calling of the immunoSEQ multiplex PCR reads with MiXCR, one entry per CDR3 protein. The sample contains over 140,000 distinct CDR3 sequences, more than 85% of which appear only once. Sequenced material: CD4+ T cells from PBMCs. Receptors originate from a human donor with Susac syndrome.

The rearrangement uses TRBV12-3 or TRBV12-4 and TRBJ1-1; D not certain. This CDR3 comprises 11 residues. Trimming took off 3 bases at V and 11 bases at J, with 10 bases between the two ends. The CDR3 loop reads CASSFTEQAFF. In DNA, the CDR3 is TGTGCCAGCAGTTTTACAGAGCAGGCTTTCTTT.

J is TRBJ2-3 and V is TRBV12-3 or TRBV12-4; no definite D call. The CDR3 covers 16 residues. V lost 6 bases to trimming and J lost 1 base, with 17 bases between them. DNA of the CDR3: TGTGCCAGCAGCCCCCTCGCCTGGGCCGGCACAGATACGCAGTATTTT. Amino acids: CASSPLAWAGTDTQYF.

This chain connects TRBV6-5 to TRBJ2-7; D may match TRBD1 or TRBD2 (5 bases each). CDR1 and CDR2 from the germline V gene are MNHEY and SVGAGI. V lost 6 bases, J lost 2 bases, and 17 bases lay in between. This CDR3 spans 15 amino acids. CDR3 DNA sequence: TGTGCCAGCAGAAGAGCAGGGAGTGAACCCTACGAGCAGTACTTC. This gives the protein CASRRAGSEPYEQYF.

The rearrangement joins TRBV28 to TRBJ2-5, with 9 positions matching TRBD2. This CDR3 spans 15 amino acids. The germline V gene has CDR1 MDHEN and CDR2 SYDVKM. V gave up 7 bases and J gave up 5 bases; unmatched junction bases: 11. In nucleotides, the CDR3 is TGTGCCAGCAAGGGCCAGCGGGGGGCCTCGGAGACCCAGTACTTC. Its translation: CASKGQRGASETQYF. Full variable domain (rest looked up from reference TRBV28 and TRBJ2-5): DVKVTQSSRYLVKRTGEKVFLECVQDMDHENMFWYRQDPGLGLRLIYFSYDVKMKEKGDIPEGYSVSREKKERFSLILESASTNQTSMYLCASKGQRGASETQYFGPGTRLLVL.

CDR3 coding DNA: TGTGCCAGCAGAGAGGGGCGGAAAGAGACCCAGTACTTC. Translated: CASREGRKETQYF. The chain couples TRBV28 to TRBJ2-5, with D perhaps matching TRBD1 or TRBD2 (5 bases each). CDR3 length equals 13 residues. V gave up 6 bases and J gave up 3 bases, with 11 bases separating them. Germline CDR1 MDHEN, CDR2 SYDVKM.

This clonotype was seen just once. The chain combines TRBV13 with TRBJ2-7; TRBD2 might be the D (6 bases). Trimming removed 5 bases at V and 0 bases at J, with 14 bases between. From germline, CDR1 is PRHDT and CDR2 FYEKMQ (reference sequence). The CDR3 sequence is 15 residues long. The CDR3: CASSGGFESSYEQYF. For the CDR3, the DNA is TGTGCCAGCAGCGGAGGGTTCGAAAGCTCCTACGAGCAGTACTTC.

This clonotype was found once. This sequence joins TRBV15 and TRBJ1-5, with D maybe TRBD1 (6 bases). V lost 0 bases and J lost 6, with 12 bases in between. Looked up from germline, CDR1 is LNHNV and CDR2 is YYDKDF (reference sequence). The CDR3 extends over 15 amino acids. Here the CDR3 reads CATSRDWGAGQPQHF. The CDR3 DNA reads as TGTGCCACCAGCAGAGATTGGGGGGCGGGTCAGCCCCAGCATTTT.

The chain links TRBV29-1 to TRBJ2-3, with no clear D. Germline V lookup: CDR1 SQVTM, CDR2 ANQGSEA. The CDR3 runs to 11 residues. V lost 5 bases to trimming and J lost 5 bases, with 8 bases between them. CDR3 sequence: CSVFSRDTQYF. CDR3 DNA sequence: TGCAGCGTTTTTAGCCGAGATACGCAGTATTTT.

The chain combines TRBV15 with TRBJ1-4; 7 bases agree with TRBD1. Per the germline V gene, CDR1 is LNHNV and CDR2 is YYDKDF (reference sequence). V lost 3 bases, J lost 8 bases, and 6 bases stayed unmatched. CDR3 length: 14 amino acids. This CDR3 is CATSRGQFREKLFF. In nucleotides, the CDR3 is TGTGCCACCAGCAGGGGACAGTTCCGGGAAAAACTGTTTTTT.

The rearrangement joins TRBV15 to TRBJ2-7; tentative D call: TRBD1 (6 bases). The V and J ends lost 1 base and 6 bases respectively, with 16 bases between them. The length of the CDR3 is 15 residues. From germline, CDR1 is LNHNV and CDR2 YYDKDF (reference sequence). The CDR3 sequence: CATSRAGAEDGEQYF. CDR3 bases: TGTGCCACCAGCAGAGCAGGGGCGGAGGATGGCGAGCAGTACTTC.

The J gene is TRBJ2-2, the V gene TRBV9, with 10 bases matching TRBD1. The CDR3 runs 16 residues. Germline-derived CDR1 and CDR2 are SGDLS and YYNGEE. Losses at the gene ends were 2 bases for V and 6 bases for J; bases not matched to a gene: 7. The CDR3 sequence: CASSVPRTGGAGELFF. The CDR3 coding sequence is TGTGCCAGCAGCGTTCCTCGGACAGGGGGGGCCGGGGAGCTGTTTTTT.

J is TRBJ1-1 and V is TRBV9, with 7 bases aligning to TRBD1. This CDR3 comprises 13 residues. The V gene end was trimmed by 2 bases and the J gene end by 3 bases; junction bases not matched to a gene: 1. Germline CDR1 is SGDLS and CDR2 is YYNGEE. The CDR3 DNA follows: TGTGCCAGCAGCGTCGACAGGGACACTGAAGCTTTCTTT. This encodes CASSVDRDTEAFF. The full variable domain, its missing parts supplied by reference TRBV9 and TRBJ1-1, is DSGVTQTPKHLITATGQRVTLRCSPRSGDLSVYWYQQSLDQGLQFLIQYYNGEERAKGNILERFSAQQFPDLHSELNLSSLELGDSALYFCASSVDRDTEAFFGQGTRLTVV.

This rearrangement joins TRBV20-1 to TRBJ2-1; possibly TRBD2 for D (6 bases). The CDR3 runs 13 residues. V lost 3 bases and J 5 bases, leaving 11 bases between the germline ends. CDR1 DFQATT and CDR2 SNEGSKA come from the germline V gene (reference sequence). As DNA, the CDR3 is TGCAGTGCTAGGGGACTTATCCACAATGAGCAGTTCTTC. Protein product: CSARGLIHNEQFF.

V gene TRBV20-1 combines with J gene TRBJ2-7; perhaps TRBD2 as D (5 bases). Germline CDR1 reads DFQATT; CDR2 reads SNEGSKA (reference sequence). Trimming left V 4 bases short and J 7 bases short, with 11 bases between. The CDR3 loop spans 11 amino acids. Here the CDR3 DNA reads TGCAGTGCTACACGAACGGGGGAGCAGTACTTC. Translated: CSATRTGEQYF.

The V gene is TRBV29-1, the J gene TRBJ2-1; D remains unclear. Trimming removed 7 bases from V and 4 bases from J, with 20 bases in between. The CDR3 covers 15 residues. Germline V gene sequence: CDR1 SQVTM, CDR2 ANQGSEA. As DNA, the CDR3 is TGCAGCGGCGAGAAACTCAGTTCTTTATACAATGAGCAGTTCTTC. Translating it yields CSGEKLSSLYNEQFF.

The rearrangement joins TRBV28 to TRBJ2-3, with D unclear. Germline CDR1 MDHEN, CDR2 SYDVKM. V gave up 3 bases and J gave up 1 base, with 8 bases separating them. The CDR3 is 14 amino acids. CDR3 in amino acids: CASSLPHGTDTQYF. CDR3 DNA: TGTGCCAGCAGTTTGCCGCATGGCACAGATACGCAGTATTTT.

This sequence joins TRBV7-8 and TRBJ2-5, with 9 bases lining up with TRBD1. The V gene end was trimmed by 4 bases and the J gene end by 4 bases; junction bases not matched to a gene: 4. CDR1 and CDR2 (germline): SGHVS, FQNEAQ. The CDR3 consists of 14 residues. The CDR3 DNA is TGTGCCAGCAGCTGGACAGGGGCCGGAGAGACCCAGTACTTC. Translation gives CASSWTGAGETQYF.

The V and J genes are TRBV15 and TRBJ2-3; possibly TRBD2 for D (5 bases). Germline V gene sequence: CDR1 LNHNV, CDR2 YYDKDF (reference sequence). This CDR3 spans 12 amino acids. The V and J ends lost 1 base and 8 bases respectively, with 7 bases between them. The CDR3 region has the DNA TGTGCCACCAGCAGAGCGAGGGCTACGCAGTATTTT. It is translated as CATSRARATQYF.

The chain couples TRBV29-1 to TRBJ2-3, with D possibly being TRBD1 or TRBD2 (5 bases each). The V end was cut by 7 bases, the J end by 1 base, with 15 bases between. The CDR3 is 14 residues long. CDR1 and CDR2 (germline): SQVTM, ANQGSEA. The CDR3 DNA is TGCAGCGCTCTGTTGAGGGGTCGCACAGATACGCAGTATTTT. It codes for CSALLRGRTDTQYF.

This chain uses TRBV3-1 with TRBJ2-1; 14 nucleotides match TRBD2. This CDR3 is 16 amino acids long. The J segment lost 8 bases and the V segment lost 1 base, leaving 4 bases of the junction unmatched. Germline CDR1 is LGHDT and CDR2 is YNNKEL (reference sequence). The CDR3 DNA sequence: TGTGCCAGCAGCCAAGCCGGACTAGCGGGGGGAGATGAGCAGTTCTTC. Translation: CASSQAGLAGGDEQFF.

This CDR3 reads CSAGAGLAPNNEQFF. CDR3 DNA sequence: TGCAGTGCTGGGGCCGGGCTAGCGCCCAACAATGAGCAGTTCTTC. The gene calls are TRBV20-1 and TRBJ2-1; tentatively, D is TRBD2 (6 bases). Germline values: CDR1 DFQATT, CDR2 SNEGSKA (reference sequence). This CDR3 is built from 15 residues. The germline V and J ends were trimmed by 5 bases and 5 bases, with 19 bases remaining between them.

For this clonotype: Germline and junction disagree at one end, which may indicate a read error. This rearrangement joins TRBV25-1 to TRBJ1-1; TRBD1 is a possible D gene (5 bases). This CDR3 contains 14 residues. CDR1 MGHDK and CDR2 SYGVNS come from the germline V gene. CDR3 DNA: TGTGCCAGCAGTTCGATAGCAGGGAACACTGACGCTTTCTTT. Protein sequence: CASSSIAGNTDAFF.

The rearrangement joins TRBV29-1 to TRBJ2-2; a weak D match, TRBD1 (6 bases). This CDR3 is 13 amino acids long. The V gene lost 8 bases and the J gene lost 3 bases, with 13 bases spanning the gap. The germline V gene has CDR1 SQVTM and CDR2 ANQGSEA. The CDR3 DNA is TGCAGCACCCAGGGGATCCACACCGGGGAGCTGTTTTTT. It encodes CSTQGIHTGELFF.

This chain connects TRBV6-6 to TRBJ1-5, with TRBD1 matching over 7 bases. The CDR3 length is 16 residues. In germline, CDR1 is MNHNY, CDR2 SVGAGI (reference sequence). The V gene end was trimmed by 2 bases and the J gene end by 9 bases; junction bases not matched to a gene: 13. CDR3 sequence: CASSYTDMTGLRPQHF. The CDR3 DNA is TGTGCCAGCAGTTACACAGACATGACAGGGTTAAGGCCCCAGCATTTT.

The V gene is TRBV10-1, the J gene TRBJ2-2; D gene uncertain. Germline V CDR1 and CDR2: WNHNN, SYGVQD (reference sequence). The CDR3 contains 14 residues. V was trimmed by 5 bases and J by 6 bases, leaving 13 bases between them. The CDR3 DNA reads TGCGCCAGCAGTCAGGCAAGAATGGCCGGGGAGCTGTTTTTT. This gives the protein CASSQARMAGELFF.

The gene calls are TRBV5-6 and TRBJ2-7; TRBD1 aligns across 9 bases. Unmatched junction bases numbered 12, after V lost 4 bases and J lost 1 base. The germline V gene has CDR1 SGHDT and CDR2 YYEEEE. This CDR3 spans 17 amino acids. The CDR3 protein is CASSRYGSGQGSYEQYF. CDR3 in DNA: TGTGCCAGCAGCCGCTATGGTTCGGGACAGGGATCCTACGAGCAGTACTTC.

The chain recombines TRBV20-1 with TRBJ1-5, with TRBD1 matching 7 bases. CDR1 DFQATT and CDR2 SNEGSKA come from the germline V gene (reference sequence). This CDR3 is 13 amino acids long. Unmatched junction bases numbered 9, after V lost 6 bases and J lost 7 bases. The CDR3 nucleotides read TGCAGTGCCCGCAGACAGGGAGGGCAGCCCCAGCATTTT. This encodes CSARRQGGQPQHF.

The rearrangement uses TRBV3-1 and TRBJ2-5, with 14 positions matching TRBD2. The CDR3 consists of 15 residues. Germline V gene data show CDR1 as LGHDT and CDR2 as YNNKEL (reference sequence). The V gene end was trimmed by 6 bases and the J gene end by 5 bases; junction bases not matched to a gene: 5. CDR3 DNA: TGTGCCAGCAGAGGACTAGCGGGAGGTGGCGAGACCCAGTACTTC. It yields the protein CASRGLAGGGETQYF.

The chain carries TRBV12-3 or TRBV12-4 and TRBJ2-1; 7 bases agree with TRBD1. J was trimmed by 8 bases and V by 4 bases; bases with no gene match: 8. The CDR3 sequence is 14 residues long. CDR3: CASSYTNQGDEQFF. The CDR3 coding sequence is TGTGCCAGCAGTTACACCAATCAGGGGGATGAGCAGTTCTTC.

The rearrangement links TRBV3-1 to TRBJ2-7, with 10 bases fitting TRBD2. After removal of 1 base from V and 5 bases from J, the junction contained 5 bases not matched to a gene. Germline CDR1 reads LGHDT; CDR2 reads YNNKEL (reference sequence). CDR3 length: 15 amino acids. As DNA, the CDR3 is TGTGCCAGCAGCCAAGGGAGACTAGCGGGTGACGAGCAGTACTTC. Translated, it gives CASSQGRLAGDEQYF.